The source of this T cell receptor (beta chain) is a study of shared T cell receptors in the human thymus. Libraries were prepared by immunoSEQ multiplex PCR; TCRdb keeps only in-frame clonotypes and omits some of them. The table shows 700,000 or so clones, with approximately 83% occurring only once. This CDR3 region has 17 residues. V gave up 5 bases and J gave up 4 bases; unmatched junction bases: 10. Germline CDR1 and CDR2: MNHEY and SMNVEV (reference sequence). These data were also filed under a second study, of human thymus T cells. That source adds: Surgeons resected thymus tissue during corrective heart surgery. Blood and thymic repertoires both appeared biased in V and J gene usage. Highly overlapping thymic repertoires in unrelated individuals were reported by related research.

The chain employs TRBV27 and TRBJ2-4, with 11 bases that match TRBD2. Sequencing was done on a sample of thymocytes. The TCR was taken from a girl in the first two years of life with a congenital heart defect. CDR3 sequence (DNA): TGTGCCAGCAGTCCGACACCTAGCGGGGGGCTAAAAAACATTCAGTACTTC. The encoded protein is CASSPTPSGGLKNIQYF.